Reported below is one T cell receptor beta chain. There are many counts of this clonotype. Its antigen is not yet known. No quality values exist for individual bases; no much larger clone is one base distant. Explained via the paper, the time point label denotes: before trial treatment. The donors came from RACIN, which was a single-arm phase I dose-escalation trial that paired nivolumab and ipilimumab with aspirin, low-dose cyclophosphamide and low-dose radiotherapy. Eligible patients had advanced, TIL-negative solid tumors. This specimen belongs to a study of low-dose radiotherapy and immunotherapy resistance in tumors (dated by TCRdb to between 2022 and 2023). With respect to the entire study: Cohort 1 received 0.5 Gy per fraction every 2 weeks, with a prescribed total PTV dose of 6.5 Gy. Patients in Cohort 2 were given 1 Gy per fraction every two weeks, for a total of 13 Gy across 26 weeks. Nivolumab and ipilimumab were both given intravenously, with nivolumab at a 240 mg flat dose every two weeks and ipilimumab at 1 mg/kg every six weeks. Cyclophosphamide 200 mg/m2 was given intravenously every two weeks, one day before each radiation and immunotherapy administration. Aspirin 300 mg was taken orally once daily by patients for four cycles, starting on cycle 1 day 1. Superscript III and a set of TRAV- and TRBV-specific primers were used to synthesize first-strand cDNA, so that both TCRalpha and TCRbeta chains were covered. The trial did not randomize participants into treatment groups. Eight patients were included in the translational analysis: three from the first dose cohort and the first five from the second dose cohort. Deep sequencing of TCRalpha and TCRbeta libraries was performed on an Illumina MiniSeq instrument.

Taken from cysteine to phenylalanine, the CDR3 has 11 residues. Of the read, only the CDR3 DNA is kept; its 33 bases are in frame from base 1. CDR1 and CDR2 are read off the germline V gene as SNHLY and FYNNEI. V drops 6 bases and J drops 9 bases, leaving 12 bases in between. The reads were generated on an Illumina MiniSeq. TCRs were amplified with Phusion for 20 PCR cycles, with a constant-region primer paired with the adapter attached to the V primers. Amplification of the isolated mRNA was done with the MessageAmp II aRNA Amplification Kit, which involved a roughly 16-hour in vitro transcription at 37 degrees C. The Dynabeads mRNA DIRECT Purification Kit was used to isolate the mRNA for TCR sequencing. Indexed Illumina adapters were added in a second roughly 25-cycle Phusion PCR, and the resulting products were purified with AMPure XP beads. As for the original processing: Using custom Perl scripts, TCR sequences encoding the same protein were pooled, out-of-frame sequences were removed, and the abundance of each clonotype was computed. Any TCR sequence backed by just one read was left out of the analysis. Repertoire metrics included Shannon entropy, Gini index, clonality, richness, and frequency of TCRs shared between repertoires. Using fastp trimming at Q25 and MiXCR clonotype assembly, TCRdb reanalyzed the public sequencing data and kept in-frame beta chains. Under each unique CDR3 protein, matching rows form one entry showing the most common genes and DNA. TCRdb's processing, not the study's, gives the V and J calls here. Within this sample are tens of thousands of distinct CDR3 sequences, with approximately 12% of them counted one time only. The ten largest clones represent roughly 6.2% of the sample.

The sequenced sample was PBMCs, obtained before treatment. The TCR was taken from a female donor with ovarian cancer. The receptor chain draws on TRBV2 and TRBJ2-7; the D gene is perhaps TRBD2, from 6 matching bases. The CDR3 region reads CASSATGRQYF. The sequenced DNA is TGTGCCAGCAGCGCCACCGGGAGGCAGTACTTC.